Shown below are 4 T cell receptor beta chains from a single sample sequenced in a study of cytomegalovirus exposure and HLA in healthy donors. Researchers ran the PCR with 60 Vbeta and 13 Jbeta primers. Data came from immunoSEQ multiplex PCR; TCRdb stores just in-frame clones and leaves some out. The repertoire holds tens of thousands of clones, with 75% as singletons. The specimen was PBMCs. These TCRs come from a middle-aged man in good health and CMV-seronegative.

This sequence joins TRBV30 and TRBJ1-5; 7 bases agree with TRBD1. J gave up 3 bases and V 3 bases, and 5 bases lay outside the gene matches. Germline V gives CDR1 GTSNPN, CDR2 SVGIG (reference sequence). There are 14 residues in the CDR3. CDR3: CAWSLGQFNQPQHF. CDR3 sequence (DNA): TGTGCCTGGAGCTTGGGACAGTTCAATCAGCCCCAGCATTTT.

CDR3: CASSRGVGEKLFF. The CDR3 DNA reads as TGTGCCAGCAGCCGCGGGGTGGGAGAAAAACTGTTTTTT. J is TRBJ1-4 and V is TRBV7-2; no definite D call. Per the germline V gene, CDR1 is SGHTA and CDR2 is FQGNSA. The CDR3 totals 13 residues. Trimming removed 5 bases at V and 8 bases at J, with 12 bases between.

This clone was seen more than once but under ten times. This chain links TRBV6-1 with TRBJ2-3; 7 positions match TRBD2. Germline V gives CDR1 MNHNS, CDR2 SASEGT. Unmatched junction bases numbered 6, after V lost 3 bases and J lost 9 bases. This CDR3 comprises 13 residues. The CDR3 region is CASSDPGRTTQYF. The CDR3 DNA is TGTGCCAGCAGTGACCCCGGGAGGACAACGCAGTATTTT.

This rearrangement joins TRBV2 to TRBJ1-4; D is unclear. V lost 8 bases and J lost 0, with 10 bases in between. This CDR3 is built from 14 residues. Germline loops: CDR1 SNHLY, CDR2 FYNNEI. The CDR3 DNA reads as TGTGCCAGCGGGCGGGAGGCAACTAATGAAAAACTGTTTTTT. It specifies CASGREATNEKLFF.